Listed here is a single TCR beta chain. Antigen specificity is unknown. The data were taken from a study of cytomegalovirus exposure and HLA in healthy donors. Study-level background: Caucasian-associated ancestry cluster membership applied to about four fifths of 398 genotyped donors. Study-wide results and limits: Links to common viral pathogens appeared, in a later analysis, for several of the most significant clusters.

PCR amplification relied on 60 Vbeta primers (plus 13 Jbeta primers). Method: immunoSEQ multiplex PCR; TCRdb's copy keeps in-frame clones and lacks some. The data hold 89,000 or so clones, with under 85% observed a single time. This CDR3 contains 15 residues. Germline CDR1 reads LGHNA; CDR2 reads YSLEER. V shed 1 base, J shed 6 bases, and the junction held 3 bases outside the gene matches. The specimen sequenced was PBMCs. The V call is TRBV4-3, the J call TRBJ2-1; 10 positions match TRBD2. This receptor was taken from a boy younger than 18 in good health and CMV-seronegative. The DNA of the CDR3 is TGCGCCAGCAGCCAAGGGATAGCGGGAGGCAATGAGCAGTTCTTC. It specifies CASSQGIAGGNEQFF.